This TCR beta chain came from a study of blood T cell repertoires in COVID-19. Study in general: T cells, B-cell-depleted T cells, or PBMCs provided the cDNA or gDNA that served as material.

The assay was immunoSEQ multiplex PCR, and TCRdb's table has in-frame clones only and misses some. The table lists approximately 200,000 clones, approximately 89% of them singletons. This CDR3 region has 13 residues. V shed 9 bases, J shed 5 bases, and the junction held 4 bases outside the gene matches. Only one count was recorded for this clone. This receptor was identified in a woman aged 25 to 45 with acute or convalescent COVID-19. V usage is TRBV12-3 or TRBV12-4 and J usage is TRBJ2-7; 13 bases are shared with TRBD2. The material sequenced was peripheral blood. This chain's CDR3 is CASSGTSGDEQYF. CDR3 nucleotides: TGTGCCAGTTCCGGGACTAGCGGGGACGAGCAGTACTTC.